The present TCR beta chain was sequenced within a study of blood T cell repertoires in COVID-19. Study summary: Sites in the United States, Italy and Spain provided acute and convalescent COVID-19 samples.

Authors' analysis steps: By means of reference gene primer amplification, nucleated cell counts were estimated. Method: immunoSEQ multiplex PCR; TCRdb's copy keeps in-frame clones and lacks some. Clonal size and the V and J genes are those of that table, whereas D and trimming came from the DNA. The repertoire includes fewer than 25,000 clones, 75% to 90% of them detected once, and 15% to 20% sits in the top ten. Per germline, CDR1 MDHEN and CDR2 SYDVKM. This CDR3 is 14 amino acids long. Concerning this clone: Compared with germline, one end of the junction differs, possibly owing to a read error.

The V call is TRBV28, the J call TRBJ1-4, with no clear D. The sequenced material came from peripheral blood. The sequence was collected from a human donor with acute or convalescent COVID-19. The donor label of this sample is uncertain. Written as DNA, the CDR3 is TGTGCCGGCAGTTTAGTCGGGGTCGGTGAAAAACTGTTTTTT. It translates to CAGSLVGVGEKLFF.